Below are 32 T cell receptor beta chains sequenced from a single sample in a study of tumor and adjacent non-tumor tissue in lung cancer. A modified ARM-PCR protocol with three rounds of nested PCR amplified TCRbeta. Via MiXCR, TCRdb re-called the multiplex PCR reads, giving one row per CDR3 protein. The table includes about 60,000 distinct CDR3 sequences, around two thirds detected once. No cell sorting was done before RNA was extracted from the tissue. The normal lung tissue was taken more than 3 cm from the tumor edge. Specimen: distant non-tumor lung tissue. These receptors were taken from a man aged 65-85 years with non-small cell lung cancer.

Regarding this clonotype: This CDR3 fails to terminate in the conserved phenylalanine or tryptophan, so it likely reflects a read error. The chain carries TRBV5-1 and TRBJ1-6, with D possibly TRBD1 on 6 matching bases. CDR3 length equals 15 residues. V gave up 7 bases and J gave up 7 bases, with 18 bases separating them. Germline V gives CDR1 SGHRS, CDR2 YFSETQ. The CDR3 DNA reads TGCGCCAGCGTTGCCGCGGACAGTCGAAATTCACCCCTCCACTAT. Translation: CASVAADSRNSPLHY.

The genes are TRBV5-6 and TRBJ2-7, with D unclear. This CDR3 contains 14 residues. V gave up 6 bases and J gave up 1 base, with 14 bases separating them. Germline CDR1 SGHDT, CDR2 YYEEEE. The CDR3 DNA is TGTGCCAGCAACCCGGATAGGGTGTCCTACGAGCAGTACTTC. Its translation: CASNPDRVSYEQYF. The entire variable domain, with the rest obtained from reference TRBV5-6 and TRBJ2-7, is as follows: DAGVTQSPTHLIKTRGQQVTLRCSPKSGHDTVSWYQQALGQGPQFIFQYYEEEERQRGNFPDRFSGHQFPNYSSELNVNALLLGDSALYLCASNPDRVSYEQYFGPGTRLTVT.

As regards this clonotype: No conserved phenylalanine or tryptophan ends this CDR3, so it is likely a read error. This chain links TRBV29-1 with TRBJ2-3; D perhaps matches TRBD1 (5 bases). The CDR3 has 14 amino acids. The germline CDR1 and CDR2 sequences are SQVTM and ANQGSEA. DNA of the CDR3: TGCAGCGTTGCCGGAATTCAGAGCACAGGTACGCAGTATTGT. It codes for CSVAGIQSTGTQYC.

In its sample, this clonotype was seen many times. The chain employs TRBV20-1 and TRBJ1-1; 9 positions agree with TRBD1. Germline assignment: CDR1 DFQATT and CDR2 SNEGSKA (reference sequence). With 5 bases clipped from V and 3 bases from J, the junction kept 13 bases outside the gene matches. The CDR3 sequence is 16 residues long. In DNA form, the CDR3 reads TGCAGTGCTCACCGTCCCGGGACAGGGCGGTACACTGAAGCTTTCTTT. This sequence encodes CSAHRPGTGRYTEAFF.

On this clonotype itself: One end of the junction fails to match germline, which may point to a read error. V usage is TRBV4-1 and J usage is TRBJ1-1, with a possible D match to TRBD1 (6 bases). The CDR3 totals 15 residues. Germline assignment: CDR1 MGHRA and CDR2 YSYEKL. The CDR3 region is CASNPTGKRNTEAFF. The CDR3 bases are TGCGCTAGCAACCCAACAGGGAAACGGAACACTGAAGCTTTCTTT.

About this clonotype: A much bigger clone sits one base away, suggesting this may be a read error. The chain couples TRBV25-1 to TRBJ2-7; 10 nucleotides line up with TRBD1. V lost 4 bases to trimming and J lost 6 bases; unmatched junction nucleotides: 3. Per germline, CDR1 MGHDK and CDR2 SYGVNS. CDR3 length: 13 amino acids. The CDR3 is CASSGQGASEQYF. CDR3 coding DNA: TGTGCCAGCAGTGGACAGGGGGCTTCCGAGCAGTACTTC.

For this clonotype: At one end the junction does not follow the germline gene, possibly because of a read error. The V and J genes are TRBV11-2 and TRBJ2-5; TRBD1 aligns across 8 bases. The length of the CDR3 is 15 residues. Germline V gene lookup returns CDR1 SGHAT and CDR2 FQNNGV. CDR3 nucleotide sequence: TGTGCCACCAGCTTGGGACAGGCGTTACAAGAGACCCAGTACTTC. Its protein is CATSLGQALQETQYF.

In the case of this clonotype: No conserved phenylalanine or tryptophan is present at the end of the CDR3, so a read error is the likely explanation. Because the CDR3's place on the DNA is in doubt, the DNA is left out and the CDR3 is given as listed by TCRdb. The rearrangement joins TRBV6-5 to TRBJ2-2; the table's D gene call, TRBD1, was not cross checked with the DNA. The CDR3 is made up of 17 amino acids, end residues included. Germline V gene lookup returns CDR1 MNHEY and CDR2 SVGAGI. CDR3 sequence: CASTFSGTGMYAGEPFL.

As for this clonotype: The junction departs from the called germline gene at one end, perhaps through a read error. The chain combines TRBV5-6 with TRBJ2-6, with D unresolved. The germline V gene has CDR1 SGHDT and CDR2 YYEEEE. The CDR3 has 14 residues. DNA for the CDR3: TGTGTCAGCAGCTTGGGAACTGGGGCCAACGTCCTGACTTTC. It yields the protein CVSSLGTGANVLTF.

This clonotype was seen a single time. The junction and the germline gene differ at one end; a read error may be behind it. CDR3 DNA: TGCATCGTTGGTGCCGGCACTGCTAAAAACATTCAGTACTTC. Protein: CIVGAGTAKNIQYF. J is TRBJ2-4 and V is TRBV29-1; D unresolved. Germline CDR1 SQVTM, CDR2 ANQGSEA. This CDR3 contains 14 residues.

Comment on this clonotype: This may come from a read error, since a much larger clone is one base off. The CDR3 region is CATSPGTGSSEQYF. The CDR3, as DNA: TGTGCCACCAGCCCCGGGACTGGTTCGAGCGAGCAGTACTTC. This rearrangement joins TRBV24-1 to TRBJ2-7, with D perhaps TRBD2 (6 bases). Trimming shortened V by 7 bases and J by 6 bases, and 18 bases separated the two germline ends. The germline CDR1 and CDR2 sequences are KGHDR and SFDVKD. CDR3 length: 14 amino acids.

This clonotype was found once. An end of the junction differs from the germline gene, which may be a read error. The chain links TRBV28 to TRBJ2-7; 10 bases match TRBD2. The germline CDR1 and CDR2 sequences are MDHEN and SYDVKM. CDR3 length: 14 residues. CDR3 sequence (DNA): TGTGACAGCAGTGTGAGCGGGGGGGCTCGTGAGCAGTACTTC. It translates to CDSSVSGGAREQYF.

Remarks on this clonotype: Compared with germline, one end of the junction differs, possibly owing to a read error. DNA of the CDR3: TGTGCTAGCAGACGACTAGCGGGGGGACGATCGAACAATGAGCAGTTCTTC. This translates into CASRRLAGGRSNNEQFF. This chain connects TRBV6-5 to TRBJ2-1; 13 bases match TRBD2. Germline loops: CDR1 MNHEY, CDR2 SVGAGI. This CDR3 comprises 17 residues.

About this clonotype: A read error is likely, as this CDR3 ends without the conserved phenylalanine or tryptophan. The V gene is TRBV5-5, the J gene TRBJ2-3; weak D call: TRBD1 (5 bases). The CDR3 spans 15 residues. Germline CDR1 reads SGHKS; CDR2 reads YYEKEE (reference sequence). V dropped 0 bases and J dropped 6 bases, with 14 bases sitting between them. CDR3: CASSLGRTPRDTQYL. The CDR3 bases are TGTGCCAGCAGCTTGGGTCGGACACCCAGGGATACGCAGTATTTG.

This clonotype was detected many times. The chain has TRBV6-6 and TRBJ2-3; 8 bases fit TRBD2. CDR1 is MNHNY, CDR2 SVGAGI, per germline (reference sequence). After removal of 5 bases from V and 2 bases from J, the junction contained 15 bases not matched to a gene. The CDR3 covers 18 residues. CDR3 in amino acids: CASSPRGRGGGNTDTQYF. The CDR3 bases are TGTGCCAGCAGTCCTAGAGGGAGAGGCGGGGGGAACACAGATACGCAGTATTTT.

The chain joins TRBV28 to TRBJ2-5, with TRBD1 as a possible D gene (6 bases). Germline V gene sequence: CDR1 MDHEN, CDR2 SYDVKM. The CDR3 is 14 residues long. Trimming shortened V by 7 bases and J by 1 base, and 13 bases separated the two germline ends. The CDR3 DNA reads TGTGCCAGCACCCTGCAGGGGATCCAAGAGACCCAGTACTTC. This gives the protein CASTLQGIQETQYF.

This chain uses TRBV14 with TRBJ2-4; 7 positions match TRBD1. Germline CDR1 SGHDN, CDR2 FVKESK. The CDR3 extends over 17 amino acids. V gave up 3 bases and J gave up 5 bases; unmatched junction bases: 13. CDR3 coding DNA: TGTGCCAGCAGCCAGACAGGGACATCTACTTTCCAAAACATTCAGTACTTC. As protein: CASSQTGTSTFQNIQYF.

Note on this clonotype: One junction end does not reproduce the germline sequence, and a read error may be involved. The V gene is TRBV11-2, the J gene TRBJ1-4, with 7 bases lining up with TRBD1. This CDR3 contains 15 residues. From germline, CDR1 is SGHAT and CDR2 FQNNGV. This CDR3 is CASNLRGPGHEKLFF. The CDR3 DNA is TGTGCCAGCAACTTAAGGGGGCCTGGGCATGAAAAACTGTTTTTT.

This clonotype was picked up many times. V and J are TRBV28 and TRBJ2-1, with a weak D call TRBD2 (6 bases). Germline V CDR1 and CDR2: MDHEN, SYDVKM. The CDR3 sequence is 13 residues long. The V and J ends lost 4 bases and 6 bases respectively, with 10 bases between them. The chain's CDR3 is CASSWGEINEQFF. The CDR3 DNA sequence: TGTGCCAGCAGTTGGGGGGAGATCAATGAGCAGTTCTTC.

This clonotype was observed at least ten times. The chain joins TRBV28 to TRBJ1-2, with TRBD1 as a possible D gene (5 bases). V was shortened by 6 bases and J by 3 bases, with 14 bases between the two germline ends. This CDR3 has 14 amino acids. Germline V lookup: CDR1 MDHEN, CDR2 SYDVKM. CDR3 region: CASRDSQGDYGYTF. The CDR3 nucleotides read TGTGCCAGCAGGGATTCCCAGGGAGACTATGGCTACACCTTC.

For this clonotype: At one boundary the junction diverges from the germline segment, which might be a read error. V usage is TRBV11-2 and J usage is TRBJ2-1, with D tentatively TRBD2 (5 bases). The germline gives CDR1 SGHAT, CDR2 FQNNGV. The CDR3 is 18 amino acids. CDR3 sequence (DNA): TGTGCCAGTAGCTTAGCCCGACGGGTTAGAGGGCAGGATAATGAGCAGTTCTTC. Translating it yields CASSLARRVRGQDNEQFF.

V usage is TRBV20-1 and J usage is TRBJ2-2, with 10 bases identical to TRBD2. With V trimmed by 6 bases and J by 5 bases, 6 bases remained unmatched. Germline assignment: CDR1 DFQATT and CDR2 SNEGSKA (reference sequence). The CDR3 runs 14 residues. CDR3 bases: TGCAGTGCGGAGCGGGAGGGCCGGACCGGGGAGCTGTTTTTT. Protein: CSAEREGRTGELFF.

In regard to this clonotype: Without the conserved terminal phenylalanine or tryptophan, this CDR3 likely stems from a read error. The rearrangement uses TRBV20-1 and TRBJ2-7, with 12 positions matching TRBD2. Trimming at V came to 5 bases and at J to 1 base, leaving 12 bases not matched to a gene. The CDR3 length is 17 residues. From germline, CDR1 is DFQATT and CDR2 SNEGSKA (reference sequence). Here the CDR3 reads CSAPILAGGQISYEQYL. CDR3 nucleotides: TGCAGTGCTCCCATACTAGCGGGGGGCCAGATTTCCTACGAGCAGTACCTC.

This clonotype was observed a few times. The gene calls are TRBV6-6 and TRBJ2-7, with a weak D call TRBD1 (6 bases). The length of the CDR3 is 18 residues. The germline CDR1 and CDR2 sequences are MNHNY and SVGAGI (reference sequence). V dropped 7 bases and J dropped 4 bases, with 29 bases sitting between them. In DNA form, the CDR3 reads TGTGCCAGCAACCCCAGGGGTGGTGGCAGTCGGTCTGGGTACGAGCAGTACTTC. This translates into CASNPRGGGSRSGYEQYF.

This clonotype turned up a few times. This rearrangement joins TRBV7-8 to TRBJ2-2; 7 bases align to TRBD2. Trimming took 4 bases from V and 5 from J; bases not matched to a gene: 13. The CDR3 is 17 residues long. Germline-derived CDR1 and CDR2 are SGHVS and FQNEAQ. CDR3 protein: CASSYFGLEVWTGELFF. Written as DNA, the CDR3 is TGTGCCAGCAGCTATTTCGGACTAGAAGTTTGGACCGGGGAGCTGTTTTTT.

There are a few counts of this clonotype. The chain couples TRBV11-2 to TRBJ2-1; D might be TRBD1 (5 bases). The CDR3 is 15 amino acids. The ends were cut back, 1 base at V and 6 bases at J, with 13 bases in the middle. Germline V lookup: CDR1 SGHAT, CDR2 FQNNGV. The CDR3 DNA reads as TGTGCCAGCAGCTTAGTGGGGCAGGGCGGCAATGAGCAGTTCTTC. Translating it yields CASSLVGQGGNEQFF.

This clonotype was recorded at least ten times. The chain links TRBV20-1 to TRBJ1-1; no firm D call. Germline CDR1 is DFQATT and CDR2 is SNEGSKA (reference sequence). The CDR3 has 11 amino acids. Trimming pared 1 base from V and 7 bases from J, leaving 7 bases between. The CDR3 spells CSARVPIEAFF. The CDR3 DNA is TGCAGTGCTAGAGTCCCCATTGAAGCTTTCTTT.

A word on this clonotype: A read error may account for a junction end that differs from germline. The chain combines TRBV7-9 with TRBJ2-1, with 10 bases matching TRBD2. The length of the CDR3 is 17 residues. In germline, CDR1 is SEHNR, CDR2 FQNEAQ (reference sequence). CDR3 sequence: CASNLGRTSGGANEQFF. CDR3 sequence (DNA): TGTGCTAGCAACTTAGGAAGAACCAGCGGGGGGGCTAATGAGCAGTTCTTC.

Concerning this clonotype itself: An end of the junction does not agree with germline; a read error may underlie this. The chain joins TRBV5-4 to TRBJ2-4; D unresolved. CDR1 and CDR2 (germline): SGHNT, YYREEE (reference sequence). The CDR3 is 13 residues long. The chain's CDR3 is CASSSGPADIQYF. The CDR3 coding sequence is TGTGCCAGTAGCTCGGGTCCTGCCGACATTCAGTACTTC. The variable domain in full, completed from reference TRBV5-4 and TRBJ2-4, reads ETGVTQSPTHLIKTRGQQVTLRCSSQSGHNTVSWYQQALGQGPQFIFQYYREEENGRGNFPPRFSGLQFPNYSSELNVNALELDDSALYLCASSSGPADIQYFGAGTRLSVL.

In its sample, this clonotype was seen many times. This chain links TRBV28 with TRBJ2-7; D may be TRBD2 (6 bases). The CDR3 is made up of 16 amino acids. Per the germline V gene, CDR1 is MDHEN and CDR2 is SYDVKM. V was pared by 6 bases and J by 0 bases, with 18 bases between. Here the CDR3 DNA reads TGTGCCAGCAGACCTCCGCCGTGGCGGGGCTCCTACGAGCAGTACTTC. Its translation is CASRPPPWRGSYEQYF.

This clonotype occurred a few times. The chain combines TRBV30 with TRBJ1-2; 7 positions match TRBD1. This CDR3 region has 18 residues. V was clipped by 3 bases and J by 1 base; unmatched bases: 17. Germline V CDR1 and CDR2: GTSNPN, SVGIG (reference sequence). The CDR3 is CAWRKATSSGGINYGYTF. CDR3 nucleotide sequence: TGTGCCTGGAGGAAGGCCACCTCCTCAGGGGGGATTAACTATGGCTACACCTTC.

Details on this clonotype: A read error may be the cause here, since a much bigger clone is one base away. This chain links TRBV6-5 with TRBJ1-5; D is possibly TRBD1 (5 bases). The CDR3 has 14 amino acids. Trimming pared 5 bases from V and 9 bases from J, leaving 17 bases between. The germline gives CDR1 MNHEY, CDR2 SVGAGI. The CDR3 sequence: CASSKDSGRGPQHF. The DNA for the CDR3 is TGTGCCAGCAGTAAAGACAGTGGACGGGGGCCCCAGCATTTT.